This T cell receptor beta chain stems from a study of Ad26.COV2.S vaccination and SARS-CoV-2 variants. Turning to the study itself: A participant enrolled in the COV1001 Ad26.COV2.S trial arm provided the sample. Study-wide results and limits: Spike-specific TCR breadth in vaccine recipients exceeded that seen in placebo recipients. Those who received vaccine or placebo ended up with similar non-spike TCR breadth. TCR breadth and depth estimates may have understated total T cell responses.

The CDR3 extends over 15 amino acids. Germline V gene sequence: CDR1 SGHKS, CDR2 YYEKEE (reference sequence). Trimming left V 0 bases short and J 3 bases short, with 10 bases between. Regarding this clone: The antigen is unknown.

Some clones are missing from TCRdb's copy, which holds only in-frame ones; the method was immunoSEQ multiplex PCR. The table has roughly 420,000 clones, 88% seen once. Stated treatment: some 19 received Ad26.COV2.S at low or high dose, single or two shots; 5 received placebo; per-sample allocation not given. Vaccine and placebo recipients were sampled on day 63 after the first injection. The specimen was peripheral blood, collected in a trial of Ad26.COV2.S vaccine versus placebo. The chain is built from TRBV5-5 and TRBJ1-5, with D perhaps matching TRBD1 (6 bases). The origin of this receptor is a person between 18 and 60 years old who received the Ad26.COV2.S COVID-19 vaccine or a placebo. The DNA of the CDR3 is TGTGCCAGCAGCTTGGGGGGACATAACAATCAGCCCCAGCATTTT. The encoded protein is CASSLGGHNNQPQHF.